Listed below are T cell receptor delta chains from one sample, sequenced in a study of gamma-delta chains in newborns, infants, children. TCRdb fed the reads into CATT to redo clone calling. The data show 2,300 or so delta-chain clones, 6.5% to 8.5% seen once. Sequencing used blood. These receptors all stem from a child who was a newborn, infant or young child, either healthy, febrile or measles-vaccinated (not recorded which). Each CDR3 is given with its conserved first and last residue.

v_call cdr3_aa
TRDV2 CACDKMRDSWDTRQMFF
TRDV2 CAYDTVRGTSSWDTRQMFF
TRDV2 CACGRDGGILTAKLFF
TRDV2 CACDILGDSWDTRQMFF
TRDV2 CACDTLLSPWDTRQMFF
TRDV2 CACDTLITGGGQWDTRQMFF
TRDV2 CACDELLGAKSSWDTRQMFF
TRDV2 CACDTVHVQRGYESSWDTRQMFF
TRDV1 CALGSTFPLPWVLAQLFF
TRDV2 CACDTVGGYSWDTRQMFF
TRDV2 CACDTWDTRQMFF
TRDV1 CAHGERNAQVGTDNIIF
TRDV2 CACDAVGGYPSKLIF
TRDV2 CACLGGGNKLIF
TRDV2 CACDALEPTGGYAWDTRQMFF
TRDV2 CACDPVLRPYTDKLIF
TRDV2 CACDKILGDSWDTRQMFF
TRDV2 CACDRLGDSSWDTRQMFF
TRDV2 CAGDPMGETDKLIF
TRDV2 CACDTGGYSSWDTRQMFF
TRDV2 CACDELLGATSSWDTRQMFF
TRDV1 CALGTPSLRSTGGYLILRRGFTDKLIF
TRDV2 CARDTVPTLLVTDKLIF
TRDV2 CACDGLGDTLTAKLFF
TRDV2 CACDTLRGMGDTPTDKLIF
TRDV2 CACDTGGDSSWDTRKMFF
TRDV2 CACDTASGGYASWDTRQMFF
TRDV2 CACDILGDTTAQLFF
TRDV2 CACDQVVGGRPWDTRQMFF
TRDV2 CACDTVWESWDPRHMFF
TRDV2 CACDTLPLGAVSSWDTRQMFF
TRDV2 CACDYLLGDTSSWDTRQMFF
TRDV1 CALGELPPMLSRDLTRGHKLIF
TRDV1 CALGDIATGGYPKLIF
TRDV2 CACDTLFTGESFWDTRQMFF
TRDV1 CALGDFPTGIPWGPLTAQLFF
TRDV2 CACDTVGGHSWDTRQMFF
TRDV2 CACDPLGDSYTDKLTF
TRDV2 CACDTVTTGGSTDKLIF
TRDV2 CACDTVGDPTAQLFF
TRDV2 CACDTLLSSWDTRQMFF
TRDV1 CALGEPEIPLRKLIF
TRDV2 CACDTLEPTGGYAWDTRQMFF
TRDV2 CACDPVLGDSSWDTRQMFF
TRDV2 CACDTVLYKTTTDKLIF
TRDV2 CAGDRLGDGTAQIFF
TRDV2 CACDSLLGAPPTAQLFF
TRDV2 CACDTAGSSSWDTRQMFF
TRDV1 CASGGISTSLRRGDANKGTDNIIF
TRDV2 CACDKGRGDTWDTRQMFF